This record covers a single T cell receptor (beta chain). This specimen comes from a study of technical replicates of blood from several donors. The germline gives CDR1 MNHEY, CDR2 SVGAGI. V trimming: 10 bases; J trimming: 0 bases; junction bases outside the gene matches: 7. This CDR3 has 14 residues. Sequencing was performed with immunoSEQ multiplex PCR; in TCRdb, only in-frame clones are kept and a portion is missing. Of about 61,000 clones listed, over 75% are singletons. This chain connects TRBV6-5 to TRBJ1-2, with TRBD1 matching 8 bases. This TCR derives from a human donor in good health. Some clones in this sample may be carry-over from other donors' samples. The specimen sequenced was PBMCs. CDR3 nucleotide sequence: TGTGCCACTGTTACAGGGGGGCCTAACTATGGCTACACCTTC. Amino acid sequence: CATVTGGPNYGYTF.